This TCR beta chain was identified in a study of blood T cell repertoires in COVID-19. Study summary: Both acute and convalescent COVID-19 samples were obtained from the United States, Italy and Spain. PBMCs, B-cell-depleted T cells, or T cells provided the cDNA or gDNA that made up the material.

This clone occurred once. As processed by the authors: For nucleated cells, counts were estimated from reference gene primer amplification. The method was immunoSEQ multiplex PCR; TCRdb's version includes in-frame clones alone and lacks a portion of them. V, J and clone size are those of that table, while D and trimming were read from the DNA. The table has about 200,000 clones, roughly 88% seen once. CDR1 is PRHDT and CDR2 is FYEKMQ in the germline V gene (reference sequence). The CDR3 length is 14 residues. The junction had 11 bases not matched to a gene; V was cut back by 8 bases and J by 5 bases. Sequenced: peripheral blood. The V call is TRBV13, the J call TRBJ2-7, with 8 bases matching TRBD2. The receptor comes from a man aged 25-45 years who had recovered from COVID-19. In nucleotides, the CDR3 is TGTGCCAGCCGGTGGAGCGGGGGTTTCAACGAGCAGTACTTC. Amino acids: CASRWSGGFNEQYF.